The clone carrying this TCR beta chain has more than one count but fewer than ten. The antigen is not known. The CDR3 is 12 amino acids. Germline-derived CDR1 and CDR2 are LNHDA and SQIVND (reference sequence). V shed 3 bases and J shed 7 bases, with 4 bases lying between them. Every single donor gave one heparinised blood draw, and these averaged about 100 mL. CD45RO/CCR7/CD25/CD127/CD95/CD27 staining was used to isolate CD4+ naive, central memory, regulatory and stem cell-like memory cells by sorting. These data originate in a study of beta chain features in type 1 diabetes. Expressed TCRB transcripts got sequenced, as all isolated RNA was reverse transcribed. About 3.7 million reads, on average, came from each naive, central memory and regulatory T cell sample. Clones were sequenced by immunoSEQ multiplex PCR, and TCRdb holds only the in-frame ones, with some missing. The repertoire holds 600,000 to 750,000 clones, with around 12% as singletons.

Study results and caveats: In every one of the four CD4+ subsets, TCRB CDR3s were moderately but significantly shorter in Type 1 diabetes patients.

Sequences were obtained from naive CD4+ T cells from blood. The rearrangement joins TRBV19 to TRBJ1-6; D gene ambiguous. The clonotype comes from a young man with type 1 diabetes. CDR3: CASSIQNSPLHF. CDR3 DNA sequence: TGTGCCAGTAGTATTCAGAATTCACCCCTCCACTTT.